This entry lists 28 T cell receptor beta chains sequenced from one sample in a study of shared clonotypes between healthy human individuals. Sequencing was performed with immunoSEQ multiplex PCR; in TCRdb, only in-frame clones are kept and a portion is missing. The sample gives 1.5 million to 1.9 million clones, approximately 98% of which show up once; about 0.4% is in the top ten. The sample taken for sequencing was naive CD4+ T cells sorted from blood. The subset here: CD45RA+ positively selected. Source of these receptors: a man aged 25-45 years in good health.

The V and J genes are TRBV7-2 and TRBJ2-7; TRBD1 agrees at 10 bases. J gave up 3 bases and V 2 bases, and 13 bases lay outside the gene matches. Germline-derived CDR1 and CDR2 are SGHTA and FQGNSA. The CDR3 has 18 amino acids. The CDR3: CASSLYPPTGTGDYEQYF. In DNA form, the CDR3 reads TGTGCCAGCAGCTTATATCCCCCGACCGGGACAGGGGACTACGAGCAGTACTTC.

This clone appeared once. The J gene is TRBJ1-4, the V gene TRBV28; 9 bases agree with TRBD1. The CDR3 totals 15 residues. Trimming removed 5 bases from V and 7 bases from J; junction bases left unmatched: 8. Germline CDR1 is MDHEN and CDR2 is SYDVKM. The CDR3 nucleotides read TGTGCCAGCAGTCCCCAAACAGGGGGCGGTGAAAAACTGTTTTTT. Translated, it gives CASSPQTGGGEKLFF.

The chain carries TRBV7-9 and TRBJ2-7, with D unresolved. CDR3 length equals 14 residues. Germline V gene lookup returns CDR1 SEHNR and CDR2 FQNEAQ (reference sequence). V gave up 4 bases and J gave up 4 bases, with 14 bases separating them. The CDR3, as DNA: TGTGCCAGCAGCTCTATGTGGTCGCGATACGAGCAGTACTTC. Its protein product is CASSSMWSRYEQYF.

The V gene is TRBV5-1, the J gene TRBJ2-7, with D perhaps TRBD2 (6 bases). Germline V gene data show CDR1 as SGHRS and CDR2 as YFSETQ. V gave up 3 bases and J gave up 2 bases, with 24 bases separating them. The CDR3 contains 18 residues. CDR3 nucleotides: TGCGCCAGCAGCTCGTTACCGGGAGCAGAAATTGTTACCTACGAGCAGTACTTC. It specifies CASSSLPGAEIVTYEQYF.

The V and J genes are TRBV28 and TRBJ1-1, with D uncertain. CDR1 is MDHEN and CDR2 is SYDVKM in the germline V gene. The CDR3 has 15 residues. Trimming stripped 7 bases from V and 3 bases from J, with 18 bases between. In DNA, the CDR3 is TGTGCCAGCATTACCGCCGGTACCGGAGACACTGAAGCTTTCTTT. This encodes CASITAGTGDTEAFF.

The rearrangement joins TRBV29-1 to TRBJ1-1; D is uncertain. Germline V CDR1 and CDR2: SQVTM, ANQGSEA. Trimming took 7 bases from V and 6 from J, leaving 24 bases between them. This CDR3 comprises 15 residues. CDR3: CSARAGKGLGAEAFF. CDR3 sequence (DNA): TGCAGCGCCCGGGCTGGAAAAGGCTTGGGTGCTGAAGCTTTCTTT. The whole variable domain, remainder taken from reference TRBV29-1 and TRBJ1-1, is SAVISQKPSRDICQRGTSLTIQCQVDSQVTMMFWYRQQPGQSLTLIATANQGSEATYESGFVIDKFPISRPNLTFSTLTVSNMSPEDSSIYLCSARAGKGLGAEAFFGQGTRLTVV.

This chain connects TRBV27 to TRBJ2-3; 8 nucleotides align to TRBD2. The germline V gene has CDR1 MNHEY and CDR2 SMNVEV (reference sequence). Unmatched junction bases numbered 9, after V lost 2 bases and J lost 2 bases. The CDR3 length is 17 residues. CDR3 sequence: CASSLKPGGPYTDTQYF. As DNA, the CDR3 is TGTGCCAGCAGTTTAAAGCCGGGAGGGCCGTACACAGATACGCAGTATTTT.

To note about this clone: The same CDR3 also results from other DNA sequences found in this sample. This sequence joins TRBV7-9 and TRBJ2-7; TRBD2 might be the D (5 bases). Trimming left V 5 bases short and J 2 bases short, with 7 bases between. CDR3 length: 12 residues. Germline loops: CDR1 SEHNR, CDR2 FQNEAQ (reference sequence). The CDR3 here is CASSPGTYEQYF. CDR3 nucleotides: TGTGCCAGCAGCCCGGGGACCTACGAGCAGTACTTC.

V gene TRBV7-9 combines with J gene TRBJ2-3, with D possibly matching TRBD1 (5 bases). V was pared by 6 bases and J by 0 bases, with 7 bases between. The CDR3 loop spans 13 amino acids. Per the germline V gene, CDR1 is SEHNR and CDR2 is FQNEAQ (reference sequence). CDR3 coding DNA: TGTGCCAGCAGGGGGCGAAGCACAGATACGCAGTATTTT. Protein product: CASRGRSTDTQYF.

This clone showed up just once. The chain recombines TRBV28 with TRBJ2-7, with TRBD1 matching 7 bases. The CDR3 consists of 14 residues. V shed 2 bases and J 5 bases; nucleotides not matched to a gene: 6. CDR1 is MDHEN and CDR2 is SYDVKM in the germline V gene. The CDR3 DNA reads TGTGCCAGCAGTTTAGACAGGGTAGTCCACGAGCAGTACTTC. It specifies CASSLDRVVHEQYF.

In nucleotides, the CDR3 is TGTGCCAGCAGTGAAATGTACCCAGAGCTGTTTTTT. Residues: CASSEMYPELFF. This rearrangement joins TRBV2 to TRBJ2-2; D uncertain. This CDR3 is 12 amino acids long. Trimming shortened V by 2 bases and J by 11 bases, and 9 bases separated the two germline ends. CDR1 is SNHLY, CDR2 FYNNEI, per germline.

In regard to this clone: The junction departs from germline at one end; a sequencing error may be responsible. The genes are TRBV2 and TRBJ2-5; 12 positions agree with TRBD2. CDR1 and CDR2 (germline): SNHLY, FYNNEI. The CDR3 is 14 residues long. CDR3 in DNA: TGTGCCAGCGGTGAGACTAGCGGGAGTCAGACCCAGTACTTC. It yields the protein CASGETSGSQTQYF. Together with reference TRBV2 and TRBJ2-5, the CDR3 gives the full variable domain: EPEVTQTPSHQVTQMGQEVILRCVPISNHLYFYWYRQILGQKVEFLVSFYNNEISEKSEIFDDQFSVERPDGSNFTLKIRSTKLEDSAMYFCASGETSGSQTQYFGPGTRLLVL.

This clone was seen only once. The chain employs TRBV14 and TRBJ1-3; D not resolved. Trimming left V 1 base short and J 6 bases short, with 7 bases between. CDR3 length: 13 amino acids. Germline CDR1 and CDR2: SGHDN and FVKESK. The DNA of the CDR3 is TGTGCCAGCAGCCAAGTAGGGATAAACACCATATATTTT. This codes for CASSQVGINTIYF.

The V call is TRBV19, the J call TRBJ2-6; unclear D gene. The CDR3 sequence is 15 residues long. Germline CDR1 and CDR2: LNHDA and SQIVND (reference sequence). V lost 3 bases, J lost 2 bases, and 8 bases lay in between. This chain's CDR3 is CASSIPGPGANVLTF. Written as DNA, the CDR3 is TGTGCCAGTAGTATTCCAGGTCCTGGGGCCAACGTCCTGACTTTC.

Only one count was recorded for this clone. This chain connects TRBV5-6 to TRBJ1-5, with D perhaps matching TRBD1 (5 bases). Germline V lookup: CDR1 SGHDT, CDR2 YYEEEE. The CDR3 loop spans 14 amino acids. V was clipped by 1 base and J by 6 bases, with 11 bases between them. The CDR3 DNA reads TGTGCCAGCAGCTTGCGGGGGGAAGGTCAGCCCCAGCATTTT. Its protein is CASSLRGEGQPQHF.

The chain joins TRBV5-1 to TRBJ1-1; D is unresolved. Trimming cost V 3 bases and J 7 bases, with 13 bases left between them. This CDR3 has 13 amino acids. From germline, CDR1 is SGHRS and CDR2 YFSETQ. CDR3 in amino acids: CASSSDHDGEAFF. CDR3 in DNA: TGCGCCAGCAGCTCGGACCACGACGGTGAAGCTTTCTTT. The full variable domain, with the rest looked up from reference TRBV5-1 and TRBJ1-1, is KAGVTQTPRYLIKTRGQQVTLSCSPISGHRSVSWYQQTPGQGLQFLFEYFSETQRNKGNFPGRFSGRQFSNSRSEMNVSTLELGDSALYLCASSSDHDGEAFFGQGTRLTVV.

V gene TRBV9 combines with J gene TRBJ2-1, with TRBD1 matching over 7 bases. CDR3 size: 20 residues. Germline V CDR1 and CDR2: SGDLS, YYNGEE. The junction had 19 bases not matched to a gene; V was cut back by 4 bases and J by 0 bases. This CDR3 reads CASSTRQGKAGVSSYNEQFF. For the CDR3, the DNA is TGTGCCAGCAGCACAAGACAGGGAAAAGCTGGGGTGAGCTCCTACAATGAGCAGTTCTTC.

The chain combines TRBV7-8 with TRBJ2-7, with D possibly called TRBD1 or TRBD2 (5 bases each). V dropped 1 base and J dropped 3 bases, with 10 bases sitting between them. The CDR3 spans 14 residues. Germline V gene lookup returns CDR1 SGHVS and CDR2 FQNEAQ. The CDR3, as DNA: TGTGCCAGCAGCTTAGGGGGGAGTTTCTACGAGCAGTACTTC. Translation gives CASSLGGSFYEQYF.

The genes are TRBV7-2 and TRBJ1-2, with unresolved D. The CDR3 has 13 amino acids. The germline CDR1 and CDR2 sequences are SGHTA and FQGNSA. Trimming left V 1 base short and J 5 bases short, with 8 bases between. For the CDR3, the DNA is TGTGCCAGCAGCTTAGGGACCGAATATGGCTACACCTTC. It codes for CASSLGTEYGYTF.

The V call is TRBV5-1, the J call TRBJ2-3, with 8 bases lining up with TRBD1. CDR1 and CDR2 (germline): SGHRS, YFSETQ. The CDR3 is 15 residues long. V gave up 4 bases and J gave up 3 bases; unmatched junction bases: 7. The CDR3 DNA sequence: TGCGCCAGCAGCCACCCGACAGGGGCTACAGATACGCAGTATTTT. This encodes CASSHPTGATDTQYF.

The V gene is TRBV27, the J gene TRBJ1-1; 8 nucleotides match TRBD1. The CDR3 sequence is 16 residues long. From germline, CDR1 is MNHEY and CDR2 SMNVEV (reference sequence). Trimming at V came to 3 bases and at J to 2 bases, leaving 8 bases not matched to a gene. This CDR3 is CASSLTGAPGNTEAFF. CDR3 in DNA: TGTGCCAGCAGTTTGACAGGGGCGCCCGGAAACACTGAAGCTTTCTTT.

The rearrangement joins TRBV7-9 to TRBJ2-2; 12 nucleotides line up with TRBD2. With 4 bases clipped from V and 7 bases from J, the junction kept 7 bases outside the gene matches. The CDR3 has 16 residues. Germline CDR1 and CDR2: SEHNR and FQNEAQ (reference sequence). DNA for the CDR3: TGTGCCAGCAGCTCCCGACTAGCGGGAGAGGGCGGGGAGCTGTTTTTT. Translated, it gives CASSSRLAGEGGELFF.

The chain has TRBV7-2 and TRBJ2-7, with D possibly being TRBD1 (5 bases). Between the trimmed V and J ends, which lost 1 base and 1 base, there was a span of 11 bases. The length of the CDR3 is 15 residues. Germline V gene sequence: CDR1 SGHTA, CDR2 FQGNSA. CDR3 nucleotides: TGTGCCAGCAGCTTAGTCAGGGCCCTTTCCTACGAGCAGTACTTC. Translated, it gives CASSLVRALSYEQYF.

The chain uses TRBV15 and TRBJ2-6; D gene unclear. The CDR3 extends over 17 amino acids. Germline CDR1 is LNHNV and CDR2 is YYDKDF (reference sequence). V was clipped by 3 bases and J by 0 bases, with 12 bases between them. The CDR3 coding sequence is TGTGCCACCAGCAGTCGCCAACCGAGCTCTGGGGCCAACGTCCTGACTTTC. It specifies CATSSRQPSSGANVLTF.

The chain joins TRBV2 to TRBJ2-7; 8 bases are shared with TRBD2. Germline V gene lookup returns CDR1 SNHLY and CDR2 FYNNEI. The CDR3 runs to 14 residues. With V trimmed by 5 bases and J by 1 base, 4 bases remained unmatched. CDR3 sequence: CASSTSGKSYEQYF. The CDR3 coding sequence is TGTGCCAGCAGTACTAGCGGCAAATCCTACGAGCAGTACTTC.

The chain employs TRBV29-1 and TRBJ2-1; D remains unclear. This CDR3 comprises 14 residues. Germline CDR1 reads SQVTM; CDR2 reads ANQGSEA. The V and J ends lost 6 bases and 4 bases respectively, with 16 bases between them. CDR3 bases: TGCAGCGTCGCGACAAGACTCCAATACAATGAGCAGTTCTTC. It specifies CSVATRLQYNEQFF.

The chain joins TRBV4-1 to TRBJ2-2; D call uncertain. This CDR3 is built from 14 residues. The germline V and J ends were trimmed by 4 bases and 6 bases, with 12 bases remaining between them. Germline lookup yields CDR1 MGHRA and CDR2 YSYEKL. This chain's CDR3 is CASSRVDSSGELFF. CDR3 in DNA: TGCGCCAGCAGCCGAGTCGATTCCTCCGGGGAGCTGTTTTTT.

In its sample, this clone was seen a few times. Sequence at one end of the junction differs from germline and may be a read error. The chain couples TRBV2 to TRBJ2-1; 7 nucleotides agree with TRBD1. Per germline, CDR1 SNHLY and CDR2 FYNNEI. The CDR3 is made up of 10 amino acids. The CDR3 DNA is TGTGCCAGCACCCGACAGGGTTGTGTCTTC. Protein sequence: CASTRQGCVF.